What follows is one T cell receptor (beta chain) and its context. Using immunoSEQ multiplex PCR, the repertoire was profiled, and TCRdb retains in-frame clones only, with some absent. The sample consists of 12,000 or so clones, about 88% of them appearing once. These data belong to a study of radiotherapy plus CTLA-4 blockade in lung cancer. As for the study in general: For 15% to 20% of patients, objective responses occurred, and just over 30% had disease control.

CDR3 length equals 12 residues. Germline loops: CDR1 SGHNT, CDR2 YYREEE (reference sequence). V lost 4 bases and J 5 bases, leaving 9 bases between the germline ends. V usage is TRBV5-4 and J usage is TRBJ2-5; perhaps D is TRBD1 or TRBD2 (5 bases each). The receptor's source is a human donor with non-small cell lung cancer that progressed on radiotherapy plus ipilimumab. The sample in question was peripheral blood, obtained from a patient treated with radiotherapy plus ipilimumab. The CDR3 reads CASSTEGETQYF. The CDR3 DNA is TGTGCCAGCAGCACCGAGGGGGAGACCCAGTACTTC.